The 32 T cell receptor beta chains below were found in one sample sequenced in a study of shared clonotypes between healthy human individuals. The method was immunoSEQ multiplex PCR; TCRdb's version includes in-frame clones alone and lacks a portion of them. The data show a few million clones, 90% to 95% seen once. The specimen was naive CD4+ T cells from PBMCs. As for subset: CD45RA+ positively selected. The receptors come from a man aged 18 to 30 in good health. Some clones in this sample may be carry-over from other donors' samples.

In this sample, this clone turned up a few times. CDR3: CASSELTVPNQPQHF. CDR3 DNA: TGTGCCAGCAGTGAGTTGACAGTCCCTAATCAGCCCCAGCATTTT. The chain combines TRBV2 with TRBJ1-5; possibly TRBD1 for D (5 bases). Germline V gene lookup returns CDR1 SNHLY and CDR2 FYNNEI. Trimming shortened V by 3 bases and J by 4 bases, and 13 bases separated the two germline ends. The CDR3 runs 15 residues. Supplemented by reference TRBV2 and TRBJ1-5, the full variable domain reads EPEVTQTPSHQVTQMGQEVILRCVPISNHLYFYWYRQILGQKVEFLVSFYNNEISEKSEIFDDQFSVERPDGSNFTLKIRSTKLEDSAMYFCASSELTVPNQPQHFGDGTRLSIL.

V usage is TRBV7-8 and J usage is TRBJ1-1; D not certain. V was shortened by 3 bases and J by 1 base, with 6 bases between the two germline ends. The CDR3 has 13 residues. Germline V gene data show CDR1 as SGHVS and CDR2 as FQNEAQ. The CDR3 DNA reads as TGTGCCAGCAGCTTTAAAGGGAACACTGAAGCTTTCTTT. It encodes CASSFKGNTEAFF.

Of note for this clone: The sample has other DNA sequences that encode this CDR3 too. In nucleotides, the CDR3 is TGCAGCGTTGTGGGCGGGTTCTCCTACAATGAGCAGTTCTTC. It encodes CSVVGGFSYNEQFF. V is TRBV29-1 and J is TRBJ2-1; weak D call: TRBD2 (5 bases). V was pared by 4 bases and J by 0 bases, with 10 bases between. The CDR3 length is 14 residues. Germline CDR1 and CDR2: SQVTM and ANQGSEA.

This clone has only a few counts. V usage is TRBV4-1 and J usage is TRBJ1-4, with TRBD1 matching over 7 bases. Germline V gives CDR1 MGHRA, CDR2 YSYEKL. CDR3 length: 14 residues. J was trimmed by 6 bases and V by 3 bases; bases with no gene match: 4. The CDR3, as DNA: TGCGCCAGCAGCCATCCGACAGGGTATGAAAAACTGTTTTTT. Translated, it gives CASSHPTGYEKLFF.

The chain has TRBV29-1 and TRBJ2-1; 13 bases are a match to TRBD2. This CDR3 is 14 amino acids long. The germline gives CDR1 SQVTM, CDR2 ANQGSEA. V dropped 6 bases and J dropped 7; count of bases not matched to a gene: 6. CDR3 in amino acids: CSVRKGLAGNEQFF. CDR3 in DNA: TGCAGCGTGAGAAAGGGACTAGCGGGGAATGAGCAGTTCTTC.

The chain carries TRBV28 and TRBJ1-2; D call uncertain. V was clipped by 4 bases and J by 6 bases, with 15 bases between them. Germline V CDR1 and CDR2: MDHEN, SYDVKM. The CDR3 runs to 14 residues. The CDR3 protein is CASSSLERFNGYTF. DNA of the CDR3: TGTGCCAGCAGTTCATTAGAGCGGTTTAATGGCTACACCTTC.

The chain has TRBV9 and TRBJ2-5; the D gene is possibly TRBD2 (6 bases). This CDR3 comprises 18 residues. Trimming stripped 0 bases from V and 5 bases from J, with 23 bases between. CDR1 is SGDLS and CDR2 is YYNGEE in the germline V gene. CDR3 nucleotide sequence: TGTGCCAGCAGCGTAGCTGAGCTAGCGAGACCTTCCAGGGAGACCCAGTACTTC. It translates to CASSVAELARPSRETQYF. Full variable domain (outside the CDR3, taken from reference TRBV9 and TRBJ2-5): DSGVTQTPKHLITATGQRVTLRCSPRSGDLSVYWYQQSLDQGLQFLIQYYNGEERAKGNILERFSAQQFPDLHSELNLSSLELGDSALYFCASSVAELARPSRETQYFGPGTRLLVL.

The rearrangement links TRBV30 to TRBJ1-1; no firm D call. Trimming took off 2 bases at V and 0 bases at J, with 19 bases between the two ends. CDR1 and CDR2 (germline): GTSNPN, SVGIG (reference sequence). CDR3 length equals 17 residues. CDR3 sequence: CAWSPRTVGHMNTEAFF. CDR3 DNA sequence: TGTGCCTGGAGTCCACGAACCGTGGGCCACATGAACACTGAAGCTTTCTTT.

The chain is built from TRBV27 and TRBJ2-7; D gene ambiguous. V gave up 2 bases and J gave up 2 bases, with 10 bases separating them. Germline CDR1 reads MNHEY; CDR2 reads SMNVEV (reference sequence). This CDR3 is 14 amino acids long. CDR3 amino acids: CASSLTRMTYEQYF. The CDR3 coding sequence is TGTGCCAGCAGTTTAACCAGGATGACCTACGAGCAGTACTTC.

V and J are TRBV27 and TRBJ2-1; 11 nucleotides line up with TRBD2. CDR3 length: 14 residues. The junction had 9 bases not matched to a gene; V was cut back by 8 bases and J by 9 bases. CDR1 is MNHEY, CDR2 SMNVEV, per germline (reference sequence). The CDR3 is CASGIAGGPLEQFF. CDR3 coding DNA: TGTGCCAGCGGTATAGCGGGAGGGCCACTTGAGCAGTTCTTC.

The chain joins TRBV20-1 to TRBJ2-7; TRBD1 matches at 9 bases. Per germline, CDR1 DFQATT and CDR2 SNEGSKA (reference sequence). The CDR3 length is 11 residues. The CDR3 nucleotides are TGCAGAGCGGGACAGGGCGTCGAGCAGTACTTC. Translation: CRAGQGVEQYF.

The rearrangement uses TRBV2 and TRBJ1-1; a weak D match, TRBD1 (5 bases). CDR1 and CDR2 (germline): SNHLY, FYNNEI. Trimming removed 6 bases at V and 5 bases at J, with 19 bases between. The CDR3 extends over 15 amino acids. The CDR3 sequence is CASSDAPQGQTEAFF. The CDR3 region has the DNA TGTGCCAGCAGCGATGCACCCCAGGGCCAAACTGAAGCTTTCTTT.

The CDR3 reads CASSREDRGRFTDTQYF. The CDR3, as DNA: TGTGCCAGTAGTAGGGAAGACAGGGGGCGGTTCACAGATACGCAGTATTTT. The chain links TRBV19 to TRBJ2-3, with TRBD1 identical over 10 bases. Trimming removed 4 bases from V and 2 bases from J; junction bases left unmatched: 9. The CDR3 covers 17 residues. Germline V gene sequence: CDR1 LNHDA, CDR2 SQIVND (reference sequence).

This rearrangement joins TRBV19 to TRBJ1-4; a possible D gene is TRBD1 (6 bases). The germline CDR1 and CDR2 sequences are LNHDA and SQIVND (reference sequence). This CDR3 is 15 amino acids long. The V and J ends lost 5 bases and 3 bases respectively, with 13 bases between them. This CDR3 reads CASSPRGTPNEKLFF. The CDR3 bases are TGTGCCAGTAGTCCCAGGGGTACCCCTAATGAAAAACTGTTTTTT.

This chain links TRBV11-2 with TRBJ1-2; TRBD1 might be the D (6 bases). V was cut by 2 bases and J by 6 bases, with 16 bases left in between. Germline loops: CDR1 SGHAT, CDR2 FQNNGV. This CDR3 spans 15 amino acids. The CDR3: CASSLNPGPGDGYTF. CDR3 DNA sequence: TGTGCCAGCAGCTTAAACCCGGGACCAGGGGATGGCTACACCTTC. Complete variable domain (other parts from reference TRBV11-2 and TRBJ1-2): EAGVAQSPRYKIIEKRQSVAFWCNPISGHATLYWYQQILGQGPKLLIQFQNNGVVDDSQLPKDRFSAERLKGVDSTLKIQPAKLEDSAVYLCASSLNPGPGDGYTFGSGTRLTVV.

The rearrangement links TRBV5-4 to TRBJ2-3, with 8 bases that match TRBD2. V was pared by 3 bases and J by 11 bases, with 8 bases of the junction left unmatched. The CDR3 length is 13 residues. Germline lookup yields CDR1 SGHNT and CDR2 YYREEE (reference sequence). The CDR3 coding sequence is TGTGCCAGCAGCTGGACTAGCCTGGAGGGGCAGTATTTT. Translation: CASSWTSLEGQYF.

The chain employs TRBV10-3 and TRBJ2-3; D possibly corresponds to TRBD2 (7 bases). The CDR3 runs to 15 residues. V dropped 2 bases and J dropped 6 bases, with 15 bases sitting between them. Germline values: CDR1 ENHRY, CDR2 SYGVKD. The CDR3 here is CAISEPAGAGDTQYF. The DNA for the CDR3 is TGTGCCATCAGTGAGCCGGCGGGGGCAGGGGATACGCAGTATTTT.

The chain links TRBV28 to TRBJ2-5; D unclear. Trimming pared 6 bases from V and 5 bases from J, leaving 10 bases between. From germline, CDR1 is MDHEN and CDR2 SYDVKM. The CDR3 loop spans 12 amino acids. CDR3 protein: CASSKGRETQYF. CDR3 nucleotide sequence: TGTGCCAGCAGCAAAGGGCGGGAGACCCAGTACTTC.

V and J are TRBV4-2 and TRBJ2-7; 7 nucleotides line up with TRBD2. Germline V gene data show CDR1 as LGHNA and CDR2 as YNFKEQ. V dropped 0 bases and J dropped 0; count of bases not matched to a gene: 8. The CDR3 length is 17 residues. CDR3 coding DNA: TGTGCCAGCAGCCAAGACCGGGCGGGAGTCCTCTCCTACGAGCAGTACTTC. Translated, it gives CASSQDRAGVLSYEQYF.

The genes are TRBV18 and TRBJ2-2; 7 bases are a match to TRBD1. The CDR3 sequence is 16 residues long. Germline loops: CDR1 KGHSH, CDR2 LQKENI. J lost 6 bases, V lost 3 bases, and 10 bases had no gene match. CDR3 residues: CASSPWTGPGAGELFF. DNA of the CDR3: TGTGCCAGCTCACCGTGGACAGGCCCAGGAGCCGGGGAGCTGTTTTTT.

V and J are TRBV4-2 and TRBJ2-1; 11 bases line up with TRBD2. The V segment lost 1 base and the J segment 1 base; nucleotides outside the gene matches: 15. This CDR3 spans 21 amino acids. Germline lookup yields CDR1 LGHNA and CDR2 YNFKEQ. For the CDR3, the DNA is TGTGCCAGCAGCCAAGGTATCACGACTAGCGGGACGCGGAGATCCTACAATGAGCAGTTCTTC. Its protein product is CASSQGITTSGTRRSYNEQFF.

The J gene is TRBJ2-1, the V gene TRBV14; 14 bases line up with TRBD2. The germline V gene encodes CDR1 SGHDN and CDR2 FVKESK. J lost 2 bases, V lost 3 bases, and 6 bases had no gene match. The CDR3 extends over 18 amino acids. This CDR3 reads CASSHPWTSGRTYNEQFF. DNA of the CDR3: TGTGCCAGCAGCCATCCTTGGACTAGCGGGAGGACCTACAATGAGCAGTTCTTC.

The chain employs TRBV5-4 and TRBJ2-2; possibly TRBD2 for D (6 bases). CDR1 SGHNT and CDR2 YYREEE come from the germline V gene (reference sequence). Trimming took off 0 bases at V and 1 base at J, with 10 bases between the two ends. The CDR3 contains 16 residues. The CDR3 nucleotides read TGTGCCAGCAGCTTGGGGTGGCGGGGGAACACCGGGGAGCTGTTTTTT. This gives the protein CASSLGWRGNTGELFF.

The rearrangement links TRBV9 to TRBJ2-3; 9 nucleotides line up with TRBD2. The germline CDR1 and CDR2 sequences are SGDLS and YYNGEE. The CDR3 is made up of 17 amino acids. V lost 0 bases, J lost 0 bases, and 5 bases stayed unmatched. CDR3 protein: CASSVVSSGDSTDTQYF. CDR3 nucleotides: TGTGCCAGCAGCGTAGTGTCTAGCGGGGATAGCACAGATACGCAGTATTTT.

V and J are TRBV19 and TRBJ2-5; D is uncertain. Germline V CDR1 and CDR2: LNHDA, SQIVND (reference sequence). This CDR3 contains 12 residues. With 6 bases removed from V and 7 bases from J, the gap between germline ends came to 12 bases. The CDR3 nucleotides are TGTGCCAGTAGAACAAGTCTGGGGACCCAGTACTTC. This encodes CASRTSLGTQYF.

This chain uses TRBV5-1 with TRBJ1-5, with D possibly being TRBD1 (5 bases). From germline, CDR1 is SGHRS and CDR2 YFSETQ. This CDR3 comprises 15 residues. Trimming shortened V by 5 bases and J by 0 bases, and 12 bases separated the two germline ends. CDR3 sequence (DNA): TGCGCCAGCAGGACCGGGACCGATAGCAATCAGCCCCAGCATTTT. Amino acids: CASRTGTDSNQPQHF.

This chain joins TRBV7-6 and TRBJ2-3, with 8 nucleotides matching TRBD2. Trimming cost V 5 bases and J 0 bases; bases outside gene matches: 13. The CDR3 spans 18 residues. Germline CDR1 is SGHVS and CDR2 is FNYEAQ. The CDR3: CASSLIAASGLSTDTQYF. The CDR3, as DNA: TGTGCCAGCAGCCTTATTGCGGCTAGCGGGCTTAGCACAGATACGCAGTATTTT.

The gene calls are TRBV28 and TRBJ1-2; D might be TRBD1 (5 bases). V lost 6 bases and J lost 4, with 12 bases in between. The CDR3 runs to 13 residues. CDR1 MDHEN and CDR2 SYDVKM come from the germline V gene. The DNA for the CDR3 is TGTGCCAGCAGACGCCGACAGTTCTATGGCTACACCTTC. Translated: CASRRRQFYGYTF.

The rearrangement joins TRBV5-1 to TRBJ2-7, with a weak D call TRBD2 (6 bases). The CDR3 is 15 residues long. Trimming cost V 0 bases and J 2 bases, with 12 bases left between them. Germline CDR1 and CDR2: SGHRS and YFSETQ. The CDR3: CASSLVAGTAYEQYF. CDR3 nucleotides: TGCGCCAGCAGCTTGGTTGCGGGGACTGCCTACGAGCAGTACTTC.

The chain recombines TRBV6-5 with TRBJ2-1, with a weak D call TRBD2 (7 bases). Germline V CDR1 and CDR2: MNHEY, SVGAGI. Trimming left V 8 bases short and J 6 bases short, with 17 bases between. This CDR3 region has 14 residues. The CDR3 is CASQRGGSLNEQFF. The DNA for the CDR3 is TGTGCCAGCCAAAGGGGGGGCTCTCTCAATGAGCAGTTCTTC.

The chain links TRBV7-3 to TRBJ2-3; D is perhaps TRBD2 (6 bases). The CDR3 extends over 14 amino acids. The V and J ends lost 5 bases and 2 bases respectively, with 11 bases between them. CDR1 is SGHTA and CDR2 is FQGTGA in the germline V gene. CDR3 nucleotide sequence: TGTGCCAGCAGCCCCGGGACTTTCACAGATACGCAGTATTTT. This translates into CASSPGTFTDTQYF.

Remarks on this clone: This sample also contains other DNA sequences that code for the same CDR3. This chain joins TRBV28 and TRBJ1-5, with 9 bases aligning to TRBD1. The CDR3 consists of 14 residues. Per germline, CDR1 MDHEN and CDR2 SYDVKM. The V and J ends lost 6 bases and 5 bases, in that order; junction bases with no gene match: 5. The CDR3 loop is CASRTGTGHQPQHF. CDR3 coding DNA: TGTGCCAGCAGGACTGGGACAGGGCATCAGCCCCAGCATTTT.